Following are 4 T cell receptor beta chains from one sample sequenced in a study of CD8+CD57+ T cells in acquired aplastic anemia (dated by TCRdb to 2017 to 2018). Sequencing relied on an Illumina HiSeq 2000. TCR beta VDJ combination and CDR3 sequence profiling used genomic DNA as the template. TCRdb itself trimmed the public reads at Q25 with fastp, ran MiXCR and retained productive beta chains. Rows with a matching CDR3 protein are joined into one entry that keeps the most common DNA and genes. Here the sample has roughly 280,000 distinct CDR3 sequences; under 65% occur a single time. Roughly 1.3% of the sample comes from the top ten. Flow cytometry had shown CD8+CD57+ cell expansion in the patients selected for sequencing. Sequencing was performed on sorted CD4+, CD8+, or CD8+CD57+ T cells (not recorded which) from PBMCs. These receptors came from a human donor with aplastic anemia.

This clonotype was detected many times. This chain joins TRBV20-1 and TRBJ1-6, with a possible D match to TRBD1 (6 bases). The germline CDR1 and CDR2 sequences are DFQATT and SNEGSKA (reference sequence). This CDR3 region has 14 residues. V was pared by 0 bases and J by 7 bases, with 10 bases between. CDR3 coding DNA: TGCAGTGCTAGAGACAGGGGAAGAAATTCACCCCTCCACTTT. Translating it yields CSARDRGRNSPLHF.

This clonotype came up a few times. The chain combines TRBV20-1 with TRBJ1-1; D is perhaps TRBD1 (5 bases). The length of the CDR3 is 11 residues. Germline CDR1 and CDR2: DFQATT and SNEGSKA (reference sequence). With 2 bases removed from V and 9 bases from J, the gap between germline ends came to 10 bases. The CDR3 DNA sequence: TGCAGTGCTAGACCGCAGGGCCAAGCTTTCTTT. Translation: CSARPQGQAFF.

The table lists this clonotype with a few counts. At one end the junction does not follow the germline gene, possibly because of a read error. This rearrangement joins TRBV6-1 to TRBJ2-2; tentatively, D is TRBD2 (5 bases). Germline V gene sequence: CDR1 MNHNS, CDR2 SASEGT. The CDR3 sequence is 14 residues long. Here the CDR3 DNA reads TGTGCCAGTATGGCGATCCAAAACACCGGGGAGCTGTCTTTT. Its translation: CASMAIQNTGELSF.

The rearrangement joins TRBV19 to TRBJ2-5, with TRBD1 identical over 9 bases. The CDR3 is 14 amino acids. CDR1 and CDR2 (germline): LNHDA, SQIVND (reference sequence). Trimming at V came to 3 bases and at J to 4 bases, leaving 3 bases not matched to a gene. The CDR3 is CASSMGQGVETQYF. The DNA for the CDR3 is TGTGCCAGTAGTATGGGACAGGGAGTAGAGACCCAGTACTTC.